Below, 29 T cell receptor beta chains from the same sample are listed, as sequenced in a study of identifying expanded T cells in peripheral blood. The assay was immunoSEQ multiplex PCR, and TCRdb's table has in-frame clones only and misses some. Among 100,000 or so clones listed, around 90% were seen once. The source material was blood. The origin of the receptors is a person between 18 and 75 years old in good health.

This clone has just one count. The rearrangement joins TRBV5-1 to TRBJ2-7; no clear D. Trimming shortened V by 0 bases and J by 1 base, and 11 bases separated the two germline ends. The CDR3 runs 15 residues. In germline, CDR1 is SGHRS, CDR2 YFSETQ. The CDR3 nucleotides are TGCGCCAGCAGCTTGGGCGCAGGCCCTTCCTACGAGCAGTACTTC. Translating it yields CASSLGAGPSYEQYF.

This chain connects TRBV28 to TRBJ1-1; D is possibly TRBD1 (6 bases). The CDR3 extends over 14 amino acids. Trimming took 3 bases from V and 4 from J, leaving 12 bases between them. The V gene's germline CDR1 is MDHEN and CDR2 SYDVKM. DNA of the CDR3: TGTGCCAGCAGTTTGGGTGTACAGGGCACTGAAGCTTTCTTT. Translated, it gives CASSLGVQGTEAFF.

The CDR3 spells CASSLSGGWAGGPGELFF. As DNA, the CDR3 is TGTGCCAGCAGTTTATCAGGTGGATGGGCAGGGGGACCCGGGGAGCTGTTTTTT. The chain employs TRBV27 and TRBJ2-2, with 7 bases identical to TRBD1. The CDR3 extends over 18 amino acids. Trimming at V came to 0 bases and at J to 6 bases, leaving 13 bases not matched to a gene. Germline loops: CDR1 MNHEY, CDR2 SMNVEV (reference sequence).

The rearrangement links TRBV18 to TRBJ1-2, with TRBD1 matching 10 bases. Germline CDR1 reads KGHSH; CDR2 reads LQKENI. The CDR3 has 13 amino acids. V lost 3 bases to trimming and J lost 7 bases; unmatched junction nucleotides: 2. Here the CDR3 reads CASSPGTGVGYTF. The CDR3 region has the DNA TGTGCCAGCTCACCGGGGACAGGGGTTGGCTACACCTTC. Drawing the rest from reference TRBV18 and TRBJ1-2, the complete variable domain is NAGVMQNPRHLVRRRGQEARLRCSPMKGHSHVYWYRQLPEEGLKFMVYLQKENIIDESGMPKERFSAEFPKEGPSILRIQQVVRGDSAAYFCASSPGTGVGYTFGSGTRLTVV.

The CDR3 DNA reads as TGTGCCAGCCAAGCGGAAGCTGACTACGAGCAGTACTTC. The encoded protein is CASQAEADYEQYF. V usage is TRBV2 and J usage is TRBJ2-7, with TRBD2 as a possible D gene (5 bases). Germline CDR1 reads SNHLY; CDR2 reads FYNNEI. V was shortened by 8 bases and J by 3 bases, with 14 bases between the two germline ends. The CDR3 has 13 residues.

This clone was found a few times. The sample carries other DNA sequences with the same CDR3. J is TRBJ2-3 and V is TRBV29-1; no definite D call. The CDR3 is 12 amino acids. Trimming stripped 1 base from V and 0 bases from J, with 2 bases between. Germline V lookup: CDR1 SQVTM, CDR2 ANQGSEA. This CDR3 is CSVEVSTDTQYF. In DNA form, the CDR3 reads TGCAGCGTTGAAGTTAGCACAGATACGCAGTATTTT.

The genes are TRBV29-1 and TRBJ2-1; 11 bases are shared with TRBD2. CDR3 length: 15 residues. The ends lost 1 base at V and 3 bases at J; junction bases unmatched: 2. From germline, CDR1 is SQVTM and CDR2 ANQGSEA. CDR3 region: CSVEGLAGNYNEQFF. The CDR3 DNA is TGCAGCGTTGAAGGACTAGCGGGAAACTACAATGAGCAGTTCTTC.

This chain connects TRBV6-6 to TRBJ1-3; TRBD1 might be the D (5 bases). CDR3 length equals 15 residues. Trimming took off 2 bases at V and 2 bases at J, with 10 bases between the two ends. Germline CDR1 reads MNHNY; CDR2 reads SVGAGI (reference sequence). The CDR3 protein is CASSYGTETGNTIYF. CDR3 bases: TGTGCCAGCAGTTACGGGACGGAAACTGGAAACACCATATATTTT.

J is TRBJ1-1 and V is TRBV23-1; 9 bases fit TRBD1. TRBV23-1 is noted as an ORF with a role that remains uncertain. The length of the CDR3 is 16 residues. The V and J ends lost 0 bases and 2 bases, in that order; junction bases with no gene match: 4. CDR3 DNA sequence: TGCGCCAGCAGTCAATCAACGGGACAGGGAAACACTGAAGCTTTCTTT. Translated, it gives CASSQSTGQGNTEAFF.

The chain links TRBV18 to TRBJ1-1; the match to TRBD1 covers 7 bases. Germline CDR1 KGHSH, CDR2 LQKENI. V lost 3 bases and J lost 3; bases outside the gene matches: 7. CDR3 length: 15 residues. CDR3 region: CASSPLTGEDTEAFF. Written as DNA, the CDR3 is TGTGCCAGCTCACCCTTAACAGGGGAGGACACTGAAGCTTTCTTT.

The chain uses TRBV29-1 and TRBJ2-3, with 12 bases matching TRBD2. The germline V gene has CDR1 SQVTM and CDR2 ANQGSEA. The CDR3 has 15 residues. V lost 8 bases and J lost 1; bases outside the gene matches: 7. The CDR3 spells CSSTSGSGGTDTQYF. In nucleotides, the CDR3 is TGCAGCTCGACTAGCGGGAGTGGAGGCACAGATACGCAGTATTTT.

The sample holds a few counts of this clone. The chain is built from TRBV30 and TRBJ1-2; 8 positions match TRBD1. V was clipped by 4 bases and J by 6 bases; unmatched bases: 4. CDR3 length: 12 amino acids. Per the germline V gene, CDR1 is GTSNPN and CDR2 is SVGIG (reference sequence). The CDR3 bases are TGTGCCTGGACCCGACAGGGGAATGGCTACACCTTC. Translated: CAWTRQGNGYTF. Looking up the rest from reference TRBV30 and TRBJ1-2 gives the full variable domain: SQTIHQWPATLVQPVGSPLSLECTVEGTSNPNLYWYRQAAGRGLQLLFYSVGIGQISSEVPQNLSASRPQDRQFILSSKKLLLSDSGFYLCAWTRQGNGYTFGSGTRLTVV.

CDR3 sequence (DNA): TGTGCCAGCAGTTACCAAGAGATCTACGAGCAGTACTTC. This translates into CASSYQEIYEQYF. The chain recombines TRBV6-6 with TRBJ2-7; D not certain. The germline V gene encodes CDR1 MNHNY and CDR2 SVGAGI (reference sequence). The V gene lost 2 bases and the J gene lost 3 bases, with 8 bases spanning the gap. This CDR3 spans 13 amino acids.

The V gene is TRBV11-3, the J gene TRBJ2-2, with no clear D. Trimming took 1 base from V and 8 from J, leaving 8 bases between them. This CDR3 has 13 amino acids. CDR1 is SGHNT, CDR2 YENEEA, per germline. CDR3 nucleotide sequence: TGTGCCAGCAGCTTAGTCGACGGGGGGGAGCTGTTTTTT. This gives the protein CASSLVDGGELFF. Full variable domain (remainder filled in from reference TRBV11-3 and TRBJ2-2): EAGVVQSPRYKIIEKKQPVAFWCNPISGHNTLYWYLQNLGQGPELLIRYENEEAVDDSQLPKDRFSAERLKGVDSTLKIQPAELGDSAVYLCASSLVDGGELFFGEGSRLTVL.

The chain links TRBV7-9 to TRBJ1-1; D remains unclear. The germline V and J ends were trimmed by 2 bases and 4 bases, with 11 bases remaining between them. This CDR3 region has 14 residues. Germline V gene data show CDR1 as SEHNR and CDR2 as FQNEAQ (reference sequence). The CDR3 is CASSLPGEGTEAFF. For the CDR3, the DNA is TGTGCCAGCAGCTTACCTGGGGAGGGCACTGAAGCTTTCTTT.

The chain links TRBV2 to TRBJ1-2; D call uncertain. V was shortened by 7 bases and J by 4 bases, with 34 bases between the two germline ends. The CDR3 consists of 20 residues. Germline V gene data show CDR1 as SNHLY and CDR2 as FYNNEI. Here the CDR3 DNA reads TGTGCCAGCACCTTTTTTAGTCCTCAAAAACAATCTCTTGGTGGCTATGGCTACACCTTC. It yields the protein CASTFFSPQKQSLGGYGYTF. Filled out from reference TRBV2 and TRBJ1-2, the complete variable domain reads EPEVTQTPSHQVTQMGQEVILRCVPISNHLYFYWYRQILGQKVEFLVSFYNNEISEKSEIFDDQFSVERPDGSNFTLKIRSTKLEDSAMYFCASTFFSPQKQSLGGYGYTFGSGTRLTVV.

The genes are TRBV7-9 and TRBJ2-7; 7 bases are a match to TRBD1. J lost 5 bases, V lost 3 bases, and 13 bases had no gene match. Germline CDR1 SEHNR, CDR2 FQNEAQ (reference sequence). This CDR3 is 16 amino acids long. CDR3 amino acids: CASSFIGKGAVHEQYF. The DNA for the CDR3 is TGTGCCAGCAGCTTCATCGGGAAGGGGGCGGTCCACGAGCAGTACTTC.

The V and J genes are TRBV5-1 and TRBJ2-3, with TRBD1 identical over 8 bases. In germline, CDR1 is SGHRS, CDR2 YFSETQ. V shed 6 bases and J 5 bases; nucleotides not matched to a gene: 14. The CDR3 runs 16 residues. This CDR3 is CASTSGGGVPGDTQYF. CDR3 sequence (DNA): TGCGCCAGCACCTCAGGGGGCGGAGTACCTGGAGATACGCAGTATTTT.

The genes are TRBV5-1 and TRBJ2-5; D is perhaps TRBD1 (6 bases). V lost 3 bases and J 5 bases, leaving 14 bases between the germline ends. The CDR3 loop spans 14 amino acids. Looked up from germline, CDR1 is SGHRS and CDR2 is YFSETQ. Written as DNA, the CDR3 is TGCGCCAGCAGCTCGATGTGGGGGCGCGAGACCCAGTACTTC. It encodes CASSSMWGRETQYF. Full variable domain (rest looked up from reference TRBV5-1 and TRBJ2-5): KAGVTQTPRYLIKTRGQQVTLSCSPISGHRSVSWYQQTPGQGLQFLFEYFSETQRNKGNFPGRFSGRQFSNSRSEMNVSTLELGDSALYLCASSSMWGRETQYFGPGTRLLVL.

V usage is TRBV29-1 and J usage is TRBJ1-2, with 11 bases lining up with TRBD1. Germline CDR1 is SQVTM and CDR2 is ANQGSEA. CDR3 length equals 13 residues. V gave up 6 bases and J gave up 3 bases; unmatched junction bases: 3. The CDR3 here is CSVGDRGDYGYTF. The CDR3 nucleotides read TGCAGCGTGGGGGACAGGGGGGACTATGGCTACACCTTC.

CDR3: CASSALGPPTVYGYTF. The CDR3 nucleotides read TGTGCCAGCAGCGCCCTAGGCCCCCCGACTGTCTATGGCTACACCTTC. The chain carries TRBV9 and TRBJ1-2, with D uncertain. CDR3 length: 16 residues. Germline-derived CDR1 and CDR2 are SGDLS and YYNGEE. The ends were cut back, 3 bases at V and 4 bases at J, with 19 bases in the middle.

The chain links TRBV5-1 to TRBJ1-1; D may be TRBD1 (5 bases). CDR1 SGHRS and CDR2 YFSETQ come from the germline V gene. The V and J ends lost 4 bases and 7 bases respectively, with 11 bases between them. This CDR3 comprises 12 residues. The CDR3 sequence: CASSPDRNEAFF. The CDR3 DNA is TGCGCCAGCAGCCCTGACAGAAATGAAGCTTTCTTT. Variable domain in full (rest from reference TRBV5-1 and TRBJ1-1): KAGVTQTPRYLIKTRGQQVTLSCSPISGHRSVSWYQQTPGQGLQFLFEYFSETQRNKGNFPGRFSGRQFSNSRSEMNVSTLELGDSALYLCASSPDRNEAFFGQGTRLTVV.

This clone was seen a single time. The chain has TRBV5-4 and TRBJ1-2; TRBD1 matches 9 bases. V was pared by 0 bases and J by 5 bases, with 5 bases of the junction left unmatched. Germline values: CDR1 SGHNT, CDR2 YYREEE (reference sequence). There are 15 residues in the CDR3. The CDR3 loop reads CASSLDRGLGYGYTF. The CDR3 nucleotides are TGTGCCAGCAGCTTGGACAGGGGGCTCGGTTATGGCTACACCTTC.

The rearrangement uses TRBV7-2 and TRBJ1-5, with D unresolved. The CDR3 is 12 residues long. Germline V CDR1 and CDR2: SGHTA, FQGNSA. Trimming stripped 5 bases from V and 9 bases from J, with 11 bases between. The chain's CDR3 is CASSPRDRPQHF. The CDR3 nucleotides read TGTGCCAGCAGCCCCCGGGATCGGCCCCAGCATTTT.

The chain is built from TRBV19 and TRBJ2-1, with D unclear. V shed 0 bases and J shed 0 bases, with 15 bases lying between them. Per germline, CDR1 LNHDA and CDR2 SQIVND (reference sequence). The CDR3 runs to 18 residues. The CDR3 sequence: CASSIDHGPLSSYNEQFF. The CDR3 DNA reads TGTGCCAGTAGTATAGATCACGGGCCGTTGAGCTCCTACAATGAGCAGTTCTTC.

The chain couples TRBV7-2 to TRBJ1-1, with TRBD1 identical over 7 bases. CDR1 and CDR2 (germline): SGHTA, FQGNSA. The CDR3 contains 14 residues. Germline trimming cut 2 bases from V and 5 bases from J; bases unmatched to any gene: 5. The CDR3 sequence: CASSLQGGATEAFF. CDR3 bases: TGTGCCAGCAGCTTACAGGGGGGAGCGACTGAAGCTTTCTTT.

The rearrangement links TRBV6-5 to TRBJ1-2; D remains ambiguous. In germline, CDR1 is MNHEY, CDR2 SVGAGI. V lost 7 bases to trimming and J lost 4 bases, with 10 bases between them. The CDR3 is made up of 12 amino acids. CDR3: CASKRVGYGYTF. The DNA for the CDR3 is TGTGCCAGCAAGAGGGTAGGCTATGGCTACACCTTC.

The chain combines TRBV19 with TRBJ2-2; no clear D gene. Germline lookup yields CDR1 LNHDA and CDR2 SQIVND (reference sequence). This CDR3 has 16 residues. The V end was cut by 7 bases, the J end by 6 bases, with 21 bases between. The CDR3 is CASKANLLVKAGELFF. The CDR3 bases are TGTGCCAGTAAGGCCAACCTACTTGTGAAGGCCGGGGAGCTGTTTTTT.

The chain carries TRBV7-9 and TRBJ1-2; D gene unclear. V gave up 1 base and J gave up 4 bases, with 10 bases separating them. CDR3 length: 14 amino acids. Germline lookup yields CDR1 SEHNR and CDR2 FQNEAQ (reference sequence). CDR3 DNA: TGTGCCAGCAGCTTAGTTGCGGGGTCCTATGGCTACACCTTC. This translates into CASSLVAGSYGYTF.